The 8 T cell receptor beta chains presented below share a single source sample, sequenced in a study of blood T cells in healthy people across ages. PCR was performed a second time for about 7 to 11 cycles using a sample-barcoded 5' primer and a J-beta primer mix. Via MiXCR, TCRdb re-called the 5' RACE reads, giving one row per CDR3 protein. The table has more than 800,000 distinct CDR3 sequences, 40% to 45% seen once; the top ten hold approximately 19%. The sample comprised blood. The receptors were sampled from a woman aged 60 to 75 in good health.

The rearrangement uses TRBV5-5 and TRBJ2-5, with D possibly matching TRBD2 (6 bases). The J call may be in error: the DNA end matches TRBJ2-7 better. Looked up from germline, CDR1 is SGHKS and CDR2 is YYEKEE (reference sequence). The CDR3 consists of 15 residues. CDR3 sequence reads: CASSFPGVTRFEQYF. CDR3 sequence (DNA): TGTGCCAGCAGCTTTCCGGGGGTGACTCGCTTCGAGCAGTACTTC.

The chain has TRBV12-3 or TRBV12-4 and TRBJ2-3; 9 nucleotides agree with TRBD2. V lost 4 bases to trimming and J lost 2 bases; unmatched junction nucleotides: 7. CDR3 length equals 16 residues. CDR3 nucleotide sequence: TGTGCCAGCAGTTCCCTCTTAGCGGGGGACACAGATACGCAGTATTTT. It encodes CASSSLLAGDTDTQYF.

The chain has TRBV4-2 and TRBJ2-1; TRBD2 might be the D (6 bases). The CDR3 has 15 residues. Per germline, CDR1 LGHNA and CDR2 YNFKEQ. V lost 1 base, J lost 10 bases, and 17 bases lay in between. The CDR3 nucleotides are TGTGCCAGCAGCCAAGCGGGAGCGTCGGGTGGCGAGCAGTTCTTC. It yields the protein CASSQAGASGGEQFF.

The chain couples TRBV5-1 to TRBJ2-5, with D possibly being TRBD2 (6 bases). The CDR3 runs to 16 residues. With 0 bases removed from V and 11 bases from J, the gap between germline ends came to 23 bases. In germline, CDR1 is SGHRS, CDR2 YFSETQ. CDR3 protein: CASSLDGRSLGGTQYF. For the CDR3, the DNA is TGCGCCAGCAGCTTGGACGGCAGATCCCTTGGAGGGACTCAGTACTTC.

J is TRBJ2-5 and V is TRBV27, with unresolved D. Germline V CDR1 and CDR2: MNHEY, SMNVEV (reference sequence). Trimming left V 8 bases short and J 11 bases short, with 18 bases between. This CDR3 is 12 amino acids long. The CDR3 nucleotides read TGTGCCAGCGCTCTTTCGGCCAATGAGCAGTACTTC. Its protein is CASALSANEQYF.

The rearrangement links TRBV7-9 to TRBJ2-5; tentatively, D is TRBD1 (6 bases). Germline lookup yields CDR1 SEHNR and CDR2 FQNEAQ (reference sequence). CDR3 size: 14 residues. The V and J ends lost 5 bases and 11 bases respectively, with 21 bases between them. The CDR3 DNA reads TGTGCCAGCAGCGACTCAGGGGTATTGAGGGAGCAGTACTTC. Translating gives CASSDSGVLREQYF.

This clonotype was seen a handful of times. CDR3 residues: CASSGLAGLNNEQFF. In DNA, the CDR3 is TGCGCCAGCAGCGGACTAGCGGGACTCAACAATGAGCAGTTCTTC. The chain recombines TRBV5-1 with TRBJ2-1, with 12 nucleotides matching TRBD2. V lost 4 bases and J lost 5; bases outside the gene matches: 4. From germline, CDR1 is SGHRS and CDR2 YFSETQ. This CDR3 has 15 amino acids.

The chain joins TRBV12-3 or TRBV12-4 to TRBJ2-7, with TRBD1 identical over 12 bases. This CDR3 region has 16 residues. Germline trimming cut 0 bases from V and 2 bases from J; bases unmatched to any gene: 2. CDR3 sequence: CASSLAGQGAPYEQYF. The CDR3 coding sequence is TGTGCCAGCAGTTTAGCGGGACAGGGGGCCCCCTACGAGCAGTACTTC.